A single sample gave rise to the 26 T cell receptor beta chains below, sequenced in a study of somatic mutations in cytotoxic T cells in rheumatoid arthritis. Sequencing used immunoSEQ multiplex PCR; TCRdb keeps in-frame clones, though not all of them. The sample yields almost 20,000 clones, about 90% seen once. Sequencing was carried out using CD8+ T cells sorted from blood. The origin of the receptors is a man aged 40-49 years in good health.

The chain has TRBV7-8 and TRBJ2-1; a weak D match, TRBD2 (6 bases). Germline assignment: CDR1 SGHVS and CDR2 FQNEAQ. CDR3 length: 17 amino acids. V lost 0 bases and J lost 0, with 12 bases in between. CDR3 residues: CASSLALGTLSYNEQFF. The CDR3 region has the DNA TGTGCCAGCAGCTTAGCGTTAGGGACTCTCTCCTACAATGAGCAGTTCTTC.

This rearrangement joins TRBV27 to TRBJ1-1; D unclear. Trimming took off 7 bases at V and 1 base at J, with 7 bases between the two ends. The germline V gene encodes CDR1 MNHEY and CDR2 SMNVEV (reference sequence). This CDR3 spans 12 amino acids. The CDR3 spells CASKTGNTEAFF. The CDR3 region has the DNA TGTGCCAGCAAGACCGGGAACACTGAAGCTTTCTTT.

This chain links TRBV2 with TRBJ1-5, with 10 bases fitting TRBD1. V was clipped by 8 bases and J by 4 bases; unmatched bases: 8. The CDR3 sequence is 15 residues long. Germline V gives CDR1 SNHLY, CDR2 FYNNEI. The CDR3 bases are TGTGCCAGCGATCCCGGGACAGGGGTAAATCAGCCCCAGCATTTT. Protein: CASDPGTGVNQPQHF.

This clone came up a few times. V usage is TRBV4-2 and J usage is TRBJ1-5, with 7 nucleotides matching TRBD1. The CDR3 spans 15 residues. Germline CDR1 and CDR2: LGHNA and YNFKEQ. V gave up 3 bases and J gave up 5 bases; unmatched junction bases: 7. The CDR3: CASSHRQGGDQPQHF. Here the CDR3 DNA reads TGTGCCAGCAGCCATCGACAGGGAGGGGATCAGCCCCAGCATTTT.

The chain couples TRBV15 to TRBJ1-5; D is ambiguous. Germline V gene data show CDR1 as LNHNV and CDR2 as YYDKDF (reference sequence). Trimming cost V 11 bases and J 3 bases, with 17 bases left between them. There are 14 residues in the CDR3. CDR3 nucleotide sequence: TGTGCCGCCCGCAAGGGAAATGACAATCAGCCCCAGCATTTT. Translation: CAARKGNDNQPQHF.

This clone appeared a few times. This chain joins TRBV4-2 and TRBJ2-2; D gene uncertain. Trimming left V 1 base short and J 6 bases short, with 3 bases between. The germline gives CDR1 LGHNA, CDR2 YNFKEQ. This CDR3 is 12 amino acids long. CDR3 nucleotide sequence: TGTGCCAGCAGCCAAGGGTCCGGGGAGCTGTTTTTT. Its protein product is CASSQGSGELFF.

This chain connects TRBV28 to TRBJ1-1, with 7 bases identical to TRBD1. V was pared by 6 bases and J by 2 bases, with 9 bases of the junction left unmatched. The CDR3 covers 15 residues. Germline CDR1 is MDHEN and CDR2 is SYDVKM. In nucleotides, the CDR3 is TGTGCCAGCAGCGCAAACAGGGGCGTTAACACTGAAGCTTTCTTT. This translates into CASSANRGVNTEAFF.

CDR3 sequence reads: CASSQGTDSYEQYF. CDR3 in DNA: TGCGCCAGCAGCCAGGGGACAGACTCCTACGAGCAGTACTTC. The J gene is TRBJ2-7, the V gene TRBV4-3; 7 bases fit TRBD1. The CDR3 is 14 residues long. Germline CDR1 reads LGHNA; CDR2 reads YSLEER. Unmatched junction bases numbered 2, after V lost 3 bases and J lost 0 bases.

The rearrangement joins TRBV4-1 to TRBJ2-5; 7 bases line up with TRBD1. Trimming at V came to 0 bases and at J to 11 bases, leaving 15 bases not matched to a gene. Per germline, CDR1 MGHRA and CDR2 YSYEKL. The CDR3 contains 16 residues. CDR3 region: CASSQDALRQGVEQYF. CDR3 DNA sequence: TGCGCCAGCAGCCAAGATGCGTTGCGACAGGGTGTGGAGCAGTACTTC.

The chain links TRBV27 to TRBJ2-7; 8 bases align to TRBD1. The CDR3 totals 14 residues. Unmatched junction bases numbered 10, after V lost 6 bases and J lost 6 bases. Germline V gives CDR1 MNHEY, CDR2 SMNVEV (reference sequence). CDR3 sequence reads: CASSPAMTGVEQYF. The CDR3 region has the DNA TGTGCCAGCAGCCCCGCAATGACAGGGGTCGAGCAGTACTTC.

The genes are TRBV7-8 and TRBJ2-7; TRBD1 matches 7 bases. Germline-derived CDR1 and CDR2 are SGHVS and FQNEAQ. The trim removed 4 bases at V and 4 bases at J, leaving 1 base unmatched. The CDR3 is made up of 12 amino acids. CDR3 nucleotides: TGTGCCAGCAGCTACAGGGGATACGAGCAGTACTTC. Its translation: CASSYRGYEQYF.

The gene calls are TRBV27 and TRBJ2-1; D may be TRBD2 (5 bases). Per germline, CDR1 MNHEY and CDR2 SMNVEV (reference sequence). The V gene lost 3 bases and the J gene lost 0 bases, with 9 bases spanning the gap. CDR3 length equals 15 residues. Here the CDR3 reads CASSFYGSSYNEQFF. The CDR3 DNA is TGTGCCAGCAGTTTCTATGGGAGCTCCTACAATGAGCAGTTCTTC.

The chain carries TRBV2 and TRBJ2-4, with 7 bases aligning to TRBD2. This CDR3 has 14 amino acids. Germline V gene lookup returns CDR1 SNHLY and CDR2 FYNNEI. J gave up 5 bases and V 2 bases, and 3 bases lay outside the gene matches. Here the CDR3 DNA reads TGTGCCAGCAGTGAAAGGGCGGGAGAAAACATTCAGTACTTC. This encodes CASSERAGENIQYF.

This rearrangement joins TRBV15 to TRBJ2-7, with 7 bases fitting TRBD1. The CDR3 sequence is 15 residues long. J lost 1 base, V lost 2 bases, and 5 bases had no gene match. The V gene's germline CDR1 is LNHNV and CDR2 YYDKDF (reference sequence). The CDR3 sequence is CATSRNRDRSYEQYF. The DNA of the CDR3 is TGTGCCACCAGCAGAAACCGGGACAGATCCTACGAGCAGTACTTC.

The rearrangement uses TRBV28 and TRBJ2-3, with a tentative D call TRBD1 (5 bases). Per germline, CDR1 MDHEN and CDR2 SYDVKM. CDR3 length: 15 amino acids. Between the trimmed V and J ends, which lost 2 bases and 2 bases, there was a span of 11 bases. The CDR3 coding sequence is TGTGCCAGCAGTTTACCGACAGAAACCACAGATACGCAGTATTTT. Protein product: CASSLPTETTDTQYF.

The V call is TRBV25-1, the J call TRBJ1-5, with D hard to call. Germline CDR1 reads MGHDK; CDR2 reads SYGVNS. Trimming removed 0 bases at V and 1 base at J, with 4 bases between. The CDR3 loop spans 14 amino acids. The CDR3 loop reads CASSEYESNQPQHF. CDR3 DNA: TGTGCCAGCAGTGAATACGAAAGCAATCAGCCCCAGCATTTT.

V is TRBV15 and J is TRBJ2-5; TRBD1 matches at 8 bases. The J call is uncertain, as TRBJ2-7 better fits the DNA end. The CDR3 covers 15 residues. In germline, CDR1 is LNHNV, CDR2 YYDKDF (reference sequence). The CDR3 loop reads CATSSHRGLENEQYF. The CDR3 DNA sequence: TGTGCCACCAGCAGCCACAGGGGGTTGGAGAACGAGCAGTACTTC.

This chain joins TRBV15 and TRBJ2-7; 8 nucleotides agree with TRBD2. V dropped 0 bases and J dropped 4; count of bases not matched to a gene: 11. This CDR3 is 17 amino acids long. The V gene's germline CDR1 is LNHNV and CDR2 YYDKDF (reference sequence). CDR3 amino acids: CATSREKLGTSFYEQYF. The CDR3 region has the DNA TGTGCCACCAGCAGAGAGAAACTCGGGACTAGTTTTTACGAGCAGTACTTC.

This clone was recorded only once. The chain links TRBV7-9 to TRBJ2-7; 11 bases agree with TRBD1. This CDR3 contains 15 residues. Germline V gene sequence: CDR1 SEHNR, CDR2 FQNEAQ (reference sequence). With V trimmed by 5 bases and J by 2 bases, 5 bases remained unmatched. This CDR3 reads CASSEGDRGTYEQYF. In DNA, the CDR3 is TGTGCCAGCAGCGAAGGGGACAGGGGGACCTACGAGCAGTACTTC.

The CDR3 region has the DNA TGTGCCAGCAGCTTAGAACGACAGGGTACAGATACGCAGTATTTT. Protein product: CASSLERQGTDTQYF. The gene calls are TRBV13 and TRBJ2-3; 7 nucleotides match TRBD1. Germline V lookup: CDR1 PRHDT, CDR2 FYEKMQ (reference sequence). The CDR3 has 15 amino acids. V lost 1 base and J lost 3; bases outside the gene matches: 4.

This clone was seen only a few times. The CDR3 DNA reads TGTGCCAGCAGCCCCTCAGGGGATGAGCAGTTCTTC. Its translation is CASSPSGDEQFF. V is TRBV7-2 and J is TRBJ2-1; tentatively, D is TRBD1 (6 bases). V lost 5 bases and J 8 bases, leaving 10 bases between the germline ends. The CDR3 has 12 amino acids. CDR1 is SGHTA and CDR2 is FQGNSA in the germline V gene.

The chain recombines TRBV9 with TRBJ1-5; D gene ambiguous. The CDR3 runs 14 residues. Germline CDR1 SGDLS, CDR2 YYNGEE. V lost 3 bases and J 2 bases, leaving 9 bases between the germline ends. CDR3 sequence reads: CASSAWGRNQPQHF. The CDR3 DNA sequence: TGTGCCAGCAGCGCATGGGGTCGCAATCAGCCCCAGCATTTT.

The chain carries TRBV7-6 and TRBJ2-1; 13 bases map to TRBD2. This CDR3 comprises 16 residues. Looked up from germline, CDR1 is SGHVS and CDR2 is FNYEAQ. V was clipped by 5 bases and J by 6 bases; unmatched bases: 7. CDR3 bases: TGTGCCAGCAGCGACCTACTAGCGGGGGGGTTCAATGAGCAGTTCTTC. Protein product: CASSDLLAGGFNEQFF.

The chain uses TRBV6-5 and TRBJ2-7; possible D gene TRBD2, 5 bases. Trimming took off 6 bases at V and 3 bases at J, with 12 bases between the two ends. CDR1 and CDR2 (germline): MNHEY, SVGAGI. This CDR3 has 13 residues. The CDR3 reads CASSPGKFYEQYF. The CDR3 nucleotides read TGTGCCAGCAGCCCGGGGAAGTTCTACGAGCAGTACTTC.

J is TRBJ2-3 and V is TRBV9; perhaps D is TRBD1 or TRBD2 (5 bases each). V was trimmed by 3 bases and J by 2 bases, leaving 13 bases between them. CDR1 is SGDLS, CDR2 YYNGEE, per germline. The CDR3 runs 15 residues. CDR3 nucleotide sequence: TGTGCCAGCAGCGCCGGGACGTACCTCACAGATACGCAGTATTTT. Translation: CASSAGTYLTDTQYF.

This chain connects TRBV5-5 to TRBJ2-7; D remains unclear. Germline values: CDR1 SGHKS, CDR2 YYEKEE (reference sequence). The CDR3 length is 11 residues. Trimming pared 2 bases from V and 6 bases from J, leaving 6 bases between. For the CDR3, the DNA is TGTGCCAGCAGCTTTGGAGTCGAGCAGTACTTC. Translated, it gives CASSFGVEQYF.